This T cell receptor (beta chain) was identified during a study of blood T cell repertoires in COVID-19. At the level of the study: In each case, the material was cDNA or gDNA derived from T cells, B-cell-depleted T cells, or PBMCs.

In the authors' workflow: By means of reference gene primer amplification, nucleated cell counts were estimated. The protocol was immunoSEQ multiplex PCR, while the TCRdb copy is restricted to in-frame clones and leaves out a portion. V and J calls and clone size follow that table, whereas D and trimming were derived from the DNA. The table includes 100,000 or so clones, approximately 92% detected once. Germline lookup yields CDR1 SGHKS and CDR2 YYEKEE (reference sequence). This CDR3 comprises 14 residues. V shed 2 bases and J shed 3 bases, with 6 bases lying between them. The clonotype originates from an older woman with active COVID-19. What was sequenced was peripheral blood. The chain carries TRBV5-5 and TRBJ2-6; a weak D match, TRBD2 (5 bases). The CDR3 spells CASSFEGGANVLTF. The CDR3 DNA reads as TGTGCCAGCAGCTTCGAGGGTGGGGCCAACGTCCTGACTTTC. The whole variable domain, filled in from reference TRBV5-5 and TRBJ2-6, reads DAGVTQSPTHLIKTRGQQVTLRCSPISGHKSVSWYQQVLGQGPQFIFQYYEKEERGRGNFPDRFSARQFPNYSSELNVNALLLGDSALYLCASSFEGGANVLTFGAGSRLTVL.